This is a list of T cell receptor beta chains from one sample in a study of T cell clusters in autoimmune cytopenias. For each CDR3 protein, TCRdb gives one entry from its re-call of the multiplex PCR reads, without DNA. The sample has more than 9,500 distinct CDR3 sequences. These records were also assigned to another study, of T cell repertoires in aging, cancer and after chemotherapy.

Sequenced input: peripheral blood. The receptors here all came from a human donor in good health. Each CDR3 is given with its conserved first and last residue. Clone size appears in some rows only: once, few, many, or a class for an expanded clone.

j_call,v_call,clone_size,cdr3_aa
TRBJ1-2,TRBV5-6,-,CASSRGINYGYTF
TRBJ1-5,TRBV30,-,CAWSGGPGQPQHF
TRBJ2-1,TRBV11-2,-,CASRLTGGNEQFF
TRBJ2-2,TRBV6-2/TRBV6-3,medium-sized,CASSTGRSTGELFF
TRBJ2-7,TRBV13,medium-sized,CASSLRGAHRSYEQYF
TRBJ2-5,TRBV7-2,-,CASSPPSPSYQETQYF
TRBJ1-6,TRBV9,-,CASSGDRNSPLHF
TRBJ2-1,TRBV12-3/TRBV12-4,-,CASTRDTPHNEQFF
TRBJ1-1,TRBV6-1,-,CASRGSRSTEAFF
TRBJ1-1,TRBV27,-,CASSSQGVGPEAFF
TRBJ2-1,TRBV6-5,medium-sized,CASSLAGGTNEQFF
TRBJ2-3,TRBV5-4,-,CATSYGGSDTQYF
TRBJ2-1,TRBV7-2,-,CASSHSGGRSDEQFF
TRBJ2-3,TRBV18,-,CASSMGAGTDTQYF
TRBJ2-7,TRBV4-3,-,CASSHTTGGYEQYF
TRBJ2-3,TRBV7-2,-,CASTLSGAYTDTQYF
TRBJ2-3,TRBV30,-,CAWRPLTTLTDTQYF
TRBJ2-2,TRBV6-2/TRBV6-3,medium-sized,CASTLYSSTGELFF
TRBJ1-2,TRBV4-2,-,CASSLHPGTVDGYTF
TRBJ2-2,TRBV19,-,CASSMDSGIGELFF
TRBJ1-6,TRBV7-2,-,CASSLGGINSPLHF
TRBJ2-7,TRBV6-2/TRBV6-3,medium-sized,CASSPGSYEQYF
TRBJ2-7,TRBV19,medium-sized,CASSIGQGPGEQYF
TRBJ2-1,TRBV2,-,CASSGQGAYNEQFF
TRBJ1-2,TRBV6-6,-,CASSYHWPGGREGYTF
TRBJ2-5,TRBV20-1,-,CSAPNPGWYQETQYF
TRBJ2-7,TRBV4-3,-,CASSRDRSEQYF
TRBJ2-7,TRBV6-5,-,CASSLRGHSYEQYF
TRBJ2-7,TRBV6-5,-,CASSLGTGMSYEQYF
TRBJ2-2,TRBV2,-,CASSIDSTGELFF
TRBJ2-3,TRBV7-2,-,CASSWAGDTQYF